The clone carrying this T cell receptor beta chain has just a few counts. Its antigen is not known. Germline V CDR1 and CDR2: SGHTA, FQGNSA. This CDR3 has 15 residues. J lost 5 bases, V lost 2 bases, and 6 bases had no gene match. The second PCR ran about 6 to 12 cycles with a sample-barcoded 5' primer and J-beta primers. Each cDNA molecule was tagged by a template-switch adaptor that had 12 random nucleotides. Using its own MiXCR run on the 5' RACE reads, TCRdb lists one record per CDR3 protein. Counted here are about 1.6 million distinct CDR3 sequences, about 31% occurring once; the ten biggest clones make up 10% to 12%. The record originates from a study of blood T cells in healthy people across ages. Findings and limits, study-wide: Higher naive T cell percentage went strongly together with higher TCR beta diversity. Donors of long life had a larger count of naive CD4+ cells and greater diversity than aged donors.

They isolated at least 6 million PBMCs from each sample. V usage is TRBV7-2 and J usage is TRBJ2-1, with 7 bases that match TRBD2. This clonotype was sampled from a woman aged 25 to 45 in good health. Sequenced material: blood. The CDR3 spells CASSLRGLHNNEQFF. The CDR3 nucleotides read TGTGCCAGCAGCTTAAGGGGACTACACAACAATGAGCAGTTCTTC.